This section outlines one T cell receptor beta chain sequence together with its context. No antigen is known for it. The data were taken from a study of monozygotic twins with inflammatory bowel disease. Each donor had approximately 2.5 ml of blood drawn. After re-calling the 5' RACE reads, TCRdb lists one entry per CDR3 protein, DNA absent. The sample holds 80,000 or so distinct CDR3 sequences. Study outcomes and limitations: Fewer shared clonotypes with others were found in IBD patients than in healthy twins, especially with disease activity. None of the different T cell subtypes could be distinguished from one another. Immunosuppressive treatments were not uniform, and this may have added variability to patient repertoires.

CDR1 is SGHTA and CDR2 is FQGNSA in the germline V gene. The CDR3 length is 13 residues. Material: blood. V and J are TRBV7-2 and TRBJ1-1. This clonotype was obtained from a human donor with ulcerative colitis or Crohn's disease, or a healthy co-twin of an affected twin (not recorded which). The CDR3 protein is CASSWDRNTEAFF.